This TCR beta chain stems from a study of CD8 T cells in Susac syndrome. An input of roughly 0.5 to 1 ug of RNA was subjected to reverse transcription using random hexamers. TCRdb itself ran the immunoSEQ multiplex PCR reads through MiXCR, one entry per CDR3 protein. In the table there are about 300,000 distinct CDR3 sequences, 89% of which are singletons. Negative magnetic isolation gave CD8+ and CD4+ cells; FACS enriched CD8+ TEMRA. The CDR3 is 16 residues long. Trimming left V 3 bases short and J 3 bases short, with 15 bases between. Germline loops: CDR1 DFQATT, CDR2 SNEGSKA (reference sequence). The sequenced material came from CD8+ T cells from PBMCs. The receptor was isolated from a human donor with multiple sclerosis. The chain combines TRBV20-1 with TRBJ1-6, with D perhaps TRBD1 (6 bases). The CDR3 sequence is CSARAPDSVYNSPLHF. DNA for the CDR3: TGCAGTGCTAGGGCCCCGGACAGCGTCTATAATTCACCCCTCCACTTT.